This paragraph reports one T cell receptor beta chain. Its matching antigen is unknown. This entry belongs to a study of T cells in Graves' hyperthyroidism and ophthalmopathy. Whole-study findings and limits: The model's output predicted ophthalmopathy at a median of approximately 6.5 months prior to onset. Through a model of 13 V-J features, ophthalmopathy was separated from stable hyperthyroidism.

Losses at the gene ends were 6 bases for V and 9 bases for J; bases not matched to a gene: 13. The CDR3 spans 17 residues. Amplification yielded TCR beta CDR3 regions, with RNA transcripts as the source. Researchers ran a first-round RT-PCR on the TCR CDR3 using the HTBI primer set. In TCRdb, the multiplex PCR reads were re-called with MiXCR into one record per CDR3 protein. The repertoire has a few hundred thousand distinct CDR3 sequences, 15% to 17% of them found once; the top ten carry around 7.8%. Exclusion followed for patients with uncontrolled infection, other autoimmune disease, pregnancy or lactation. Diagnoses rested on clinical symptoms, serum thyroxine and TRAb, thyroid ultrasound and orbital computed tomography.

V is TRBV12-3 or TRBV12-4 and J is TRBJ2-1, with TRBD2 matching over 14 bases. The specimen was blood. This receptor was identified in a young woman with Graves' hyperthyroidism. CDR3 amino acids: CASSPTRLAGGPGEQFF. The CDR3 DNA sequence: TGTGCCAGCAGCCCCACCCGACTAGCGGGAGGGCCAGGTGAGCAGTTCTTC.